One and the same sample provided the 10 T cell receptor beta chains below, sequenced in a study of neurological immune-mediated disorders. A single record per CDR3 protein comes from TCRdb applying MiXCR to the 5' RACE reads. The data contain about 66,000 distinct CDR3 sequences, less than 5.5% of them singletons. Sequences were obtained from PBMCs. Source of these receptors: a man aged 30-40 years with multiple sclerosis.

This clonotype was seen many times. The genes are TRBV4-1 and TRBJ1-1; tentatively, D is TRBD1 (6 bases). Germline CDR1 is MGHRA and CDR2 is YSYEKL. Trimming removed 6 bases at V and 4 bases at J, with 12 bases between. This CDR3 is 13 amino acids long. CDR3 in DNA: TGCGCCAGCAGTAGACAGGAGAGCACTGAAGCTTTCTTT. Protein sequence: CASSRQESTEAFF.

This clonotype was seen at least ten times. The rearrangement joins TRBV20-1 to TRBJ2-3; 8 bases are shared with TRBD2. The CDR3 has 13 residues. V was pared by 6 bases and J by 0 bases, with 2 bases of the junction left unmatched. From germline, CDR1 is DFQATT and CDR2 SNEGSKA (reference sequence). CDR3 sequence: CSAPSGSTDTQYF. CDR3 DNA: TGCAGTGCCCCTAGCGGGAGCACAGATACGCAGTATTTT.

This clonotype occurred once. The V call is TRBV24-1, the J call TRBJ2-3; D unresolved. V lost 7 bases and J 0 bases, leaving 7 bases between the germline ends. Germline V gene data show CDR1 as KGHDR and CDR2 as SFDVKD. The CDR3 runs 13 residues. This CDR3 is CATRPRSTDTQYF. Here the CDR3 DNA reads TGTGCCACCAGGCCCAGAAGCACAGATACGCAGTATTTT.

This chain uses TRBV5-1 with TRBJ2-1, with 8 nucleotides matching TRBD1. CDR1 is SGHRS and CDR2 is YFSETQ in the germline V gene. The trim removed 1 base at V and 7 bases at J, leaving 4 bases unmatched. The CDR3 consists of 14 residues. In DNA, the CDR3 is TGCGCCAGCAGCTTGAGGACAGGGATTAATGAGCAGTTCTTC. It yields the protein CASSLRTGINEQFF.

This clonotype has at least ten counts. The genes are TRBV12-3 or TRBV12-4 and TRBJ2-1, with 7 bases that match TRBD1. After removal of 8 bases from V and 7 bases from J, the junction contained 5 bases not matched to a gene. This CDR3 has 12 amino acids. The CDR3 reads CASLKQGNEQFF. The CDR3 nucleotides read TGTGCCAGCTTAAAACAGGGGAATGAGCAGTTCTTC.

This clonotype was recorded many times. The rearrangement joins TRBV4-2 to TRBJ1-2; D possibly corresponds to TRBD1 (5 bases). The ends were cut back, 4 bases at V and 6 bases at J, with 18 bases in the middle. Germline assignment: CDR1 LGHNA and CDR2 YNFKEQ. There are 15 residues in the CDR3. The CDR3 DNA follows: TGTGCCAGCAGCCCCCCTACTGACAGTTCAGATGGCTACACCTTC. Translation: CASSPPTDSSDGYTF.

This clonotype was seen many times. The chain uses TRBV6-5 and TRBJ2-1; 8 bases are a match to TRBD2. The CDR3 loop spans 14 amino acids. The ends lost 10 bases at V and 7 bases at J; junction bases unmatched: 12. From germline, CDR1 is MNHEY and CDR2 SVGAGI. CDR3 nucleotide sequence: TGTGCCACGAAACGGGGGGGGGTTAGAAATGAGCAGTTCTTC. Translating it yields CATKRGGVRNEQFF.

CDR3 in DNA: TGCAGTGCTAGCGGGGGGCCGAACAATGAGCAGTTCTTC. Amino acid sequence: CSASGGPNNEQFF. V gene TRBV20-1 combines with J gene TRBJ2-1, with D perhaps matching TRBD2 (7 bases). The V end was cut by 3 bases, the J end by 5 bases, with 11 bases between. Per germline, CDR1 DFQATT and CDR2 SNEGSKA (reference sequence). The CDR3 sequence is 13 residues long.

At least ten counts were recorded for this clonotype. The chain couples TRBV3-1 to TRBJ1-1; possibly TRBD1 for D (5 bases). CDR1 is LGHDT, CDR2 YNNKEL, per germline (reference sequence). The CDR3 is 14 amino acids. Trimming cost V 4 bases and J 6 bases, with 15 bases left between them. DNA for the CDR3: TGTGCCAGCAGCCCCTCTGGGGGGATTGCTGAAGCTTTCTTT. It encodes CASSPSGGIAEAFF.

This clonotype was seen only a few times. The chain employs TRBV20-1 and TRBJ2-1, with 8 nucleotides matching TRBD2. CDR3 size: 16 residues. Germline V gives CDR1 DFQATT, CDR2 SNEGSKA (reference sequence). J gave up 0 bases and V 0 bases, and 4 bases lay outside the gene matches. CDR3 sequence: CSARDTGGSSYNEQFF. The CDR3 nucleotides are TGCAGTGCTAGAGATACGGGGGGGAGCTCCTACAATGAGCAGTTCTTC.